These 29 T cell receptor beta chains share one sample of origin, sequenced in a study of shared clonotypes between healthy human individuals. TCRdb keeps only in-frame clones here, not all; method: immunoSEQ multiplex PCR. The table lists roughly 2 million clones, around 95% of them singletons. The sample consisted of naive CD4+ T cells sorted from blood. The subset here: CD45RA+ positively selected. The receptors derive from a man between 18 and 29 years old in good health.

This clone appeared a single time. The chain joins TRBV30 to TRBJ2-6, with TRBD2 as a possible D gene (6 bases). This CDR3 is built from 17 residues. Germline CDR1 reads GTSNPN; CDR2 reads SVGIG (reference sequence). The V and J ends lost 1 base and 2 bases respectively, with 15 bases between them. CDR3 loop: CAWSGGRTGAGANVLTF. As DNA, the CDR3 is TGTGCCTGGAGTGGGGGCAGGACGGGAGCTGGGGCCAACGTCCTGACTTTC.

V gene TRBV27 combines with J gene TRBJ2-7; 7 bases fit TRBD2. The CDR3 sequence is 15 residues long. The V gene end was trimmed by 0 bases and the J gene end by 4 bases; junction bases not matched to a gene: 6. Germline V lookup: CDR1 MNHEY, CDR2 SMNVEV (reference sequence). The chain's CDR3 is CASSLSGRAQYEQYF. In DNA form, the CDR3 reads TGTGCCAGCAGTTTATCAGGGAGGGCCCAGTACGAGCAGTACTTC.

The V and J genes are TRBV28 and TRBJ2-7, with D perhaps matching TRBD1 or TRBD2 (6 bases each). CDR3 length: 17 amino acids. V lost 2 bases to trimming and J lost 1 base, with 18 bases between them. From germline, CDR1 is MDHEN and CDR2 SYDVKM. DNA for the CDR3: TGTGCCAGCAGTTTAGGTACAGGGAGGTACTCTTCCTACGAGCAGTACTTC. This gives the protein CASSLGTGRYSSYEQYF.

This chain joins TRBV7-2 and TRBJ2-7; 7 bases are a match to TRBD2. The CDR3 length is 14 residues. V trimming: 0 bases; J trimming: 3 bases; junction bases outside the gene matches: 2. Germline loops: CDR1 SGHTA, CDR2 FQGNSA. Written as DNA, the CDR3 is TGTGCCAGCAGCTTAGCGCCTAGCGGCTACGAGCAGTACTTC. Translating gives CASSLAPSGYEQYF.

In its sample, this clone was seen once. The gene calls are TRBV25-1 and TRBJ1-1; D is perhaps TRBD1 (5 bases). CDR1 is MGHDK and CDR2 is SYGVNS in the germline V gene. This CDR3 has 15 residues. The V end was cut by 3 bases, the J end by 2 bases, with 13 bases between. The CDR3 reads CASSEPSTANTEAFF. In nucleotides, the CDR3 is TGTGCCAGCAGTGAGCCCTCGACAGCTAACACTGAAGCTTTCTTT.

The chain has TRBV11-2 and TRBJ2-7, with 8 bases that match TRBD2. The CDR3 is 16 residues long. Trimming removed 5 bases from V and 4 bases from J; junction bases left unmatched: 13. Germline V CDR1 and CDR2: SGHAT, FQNNGV. The CDR3: CASSTLSGGGLYEQYF. The CDR3 nucleotides read TGTGCCAGCAGCACTCTGAGCGGCGGGGGGCTGTACGAGCAGTACTTC.

The genes are TRBV18 and TRBJ1-3; D is uncertain. The V gene's germline CDR1 is KGHSH and CDR2 LQKENI. Between the trimmed V and J ends, which lost 0 bases and 0 bases, there was a span of 9 bases. This CDR3 is built from 16 residues. In DNA, the CDR3 is TGTGCCAGCTCACCACCCCAGCCATTCTCTGGAAACACCATATATTTT. As protein: CASSPPQPFSGNTIYF.

The genes are TRBV28 and TRBJ2-3; no reliable D call. The germline V gene has CDR1 MDHEN and CDR2 SYDVKM. The CDR3 extends over 12 amino acids. Trimming removed 5 bases from V and 8 bases from J, with 11 bases in between. The CDR3 coding sequence is TGTGCCAGCAGTGGGCCCGCCGGTACGCAGTATTTT. Translation gives CASSGPAGTQYF.

The rearrangement uses TRBV5-4 and TRBJ1-6; TRBD1 agrees at 8 bases. The CDR3 loop spans 15 amino acids. The germline gives CDR1 SGHNT, CDR2 YYREEE (reference sequence). Unmatched junction bases numbered 3, after V lost 5 bases and J lost 2 bases. The CDR3 sequence: CASRLDRAYNSPLHF. CDR3 sequence (DNA): TGTGCCAGCAGACTGGACAGGGCCTATAATTCACCCCTCCACTTT.

This clone was observed a few times. Within the sample, other DNA sequences also encode this same CDR3. The chain couples TRBV7-9 to TRBJ1-2; D gene ambiguous. Per germline, CDR1 SEHNR and CDR2 FQNEAQ (reference sequence). The CDR3 length is 13 residues. Trimming took off 1 base at V and 5 bases at J, with 8 bases between the two ends. The DNA of the CDR3 is TGTGCCAGCAGCTTAGGGTCGGGTTATGGCTACACCTTC. Protein: CASSLGSGYGYTF.

Comment on this clone: The identical CDR3 is also encoded by other nucleotide sequences in the sample. The V call is TRBV30, the J call TRBJ2-1, with unresolved D. Germline V gives CDR1 GTSNPN, CDR2 SVGIG (reference sequence). Trimming took 3 bases from V and 4 from J, leaving 7 bases between them. This CDR3 is 12 amino acids long. The CDR3: CAWRRGYNEQFF. The CDR3 DNA follows: TGTGCCTGGAGAAGAGGTTACAATGAGCAGTTCTTC.

V is TRBV6-1 and J is TRBJ2-3, with D possibly being TRBD2 (5 bases). This CDR3 region has 13 residues. CDR1 is MNHNS and CDR2 is SASEGT in the germline V gene. Trimming pared 7 bases from V and 2 bases from J, leaving 10 bases between. Here the CDR3 reads CASKGVNTDTQYF. The DNA of the CDR3 is TGTGCCAGCAAGGGAGTGAACACAGATACGCAGTATTTT.

A word on this clone: Additional DNA sequences in this sample encode the identical CDR3. The J gene is TRBJ2-3, the V gene TRBV5-1; D remains unclear. In germline, CDR1 is SGHRS, CDR2 YFSETQ. Trimming pared 0 bases from V and 2 bases from J, leaving 7 bases between. The CDR3 consists of 14 residues. For the CDR3, the DNA is TGCGCCAGCAGCTTGGCGGCCCACACAGATACGCAGTATTTT. It is translated as CASSLAAHTDTQYF.

This chain uses TRBV25-1 with TRBJ2-3; the match to TRBD1 covers 7 bases. The CDR3 consists of 17 residues. Germline trimming cut 4 bases from V and 1 base from J; bases unmatched to any gene: 11. Germline CDR1 is MGHDK and CDR2 is SYGVNS. The CDR3: CASSAQGRDSRTDTQYF. CDR3 nucleotides: TGTGCCAGCAGTGCCCAAGGACGGGACAGCCGCACAGATACGCAGTATTTT.

As regards this clone: The same CDR3 can be traced to other DNA sequences in this sample. The CDR3 DNA follows: TGTGCCAGCTCACCAGGGGGTCAGCCCCAGCATTTT. Its protein product is CASSPGGQPQHF. This chain joins TRBV18 and TRBJ1-5; D might be TRBD1 (5 bases). Germline CDR1 KGHSH, CDR2 LQKENI. Trimming removed 2 bases from V and 6 bases from J, with 5 bases in between. The CDR3 runs 12 residues.

The CDR3 DNA reads as TGTGCCAGCAGCGGTAGTAGCGGGGGGAGCACAGATACGCAGTATTTT. Amino acids: CASSGSSGGSTDTQYF. This chain joins TRBV9 and TRBJ2-3; 10 bases fit TRBD2. The CDR3 runs to 16 residues. The V and J ends lost 3 bases and 0 bases, in that order; junction bases with no gene match: 4. Germline lookup yields CDR1 SGDLS and CDR2 YYNGEE.

The chain is built from TRBV6-1 and TRBJ2-5, with D perhaps matching TRBD1 (7 bases). From germline, CDR1 is MNHNS and CDR2 SASEGT. There are 15 residues in the CDR3. V lost 3 bases to trimming and J lost 2 bases, with 13 bases between them. CDR3 region: CASSESGGRQETQYF. The DNA of the CDR3 is TGTGCCAGCAGTGAGTCAGGGGGGAGGCAAGAGACCCAGTACTTC.

This sequence joins TRBV18 and TRBJ2-1, with D perhaps matching TRBD1 (5 bases). The CDR3 runs to 14 residues. Germline loops: CDR1 KGHSH, CDR2 LQKENI. Trimming removed 3 bases at V and 5 bases at J, with 11 bases between. In nucleotides, the CDR3 is TGTGCCAGCTCACCGCAGGGAAGAGACAATGAGCAGTTCTTC. Translating gives CASSPQGRDNEQFF.

V is TRBV7-2 and J is TRBJ1-1; no firm D call. Looked up from germline, CDR1 is SGHTA and CDR2 is FQGNSA. V was trimmed by 4 bases and J by 7 bases, leaving 10 bases between them. The CDR3 is made up of 12 amino acids. The CDR3 DNA reads TGTGCCAGCAGCTCGTTTCCCGGTGAAGCTTTCTTT. Encoded protein: CASSSFPGEAFF.

The chain recombines TRBV5-4 with TRBJ1-3, with 8 bases identical to TRBD1. CDR3 length equals 15 residues. From germline, CDR1 is SGHNT and CDR2 YYREEE (reference sequence). V shed 4 bases, J shed 2 bases, and the junction held 5 bases outside the gene matches. The CDR3 loop reads CASSPSGGTGNTIYF. In nucleotides, the CDR3 is TGTGCCAGCAGCCCCTCAGGGGGCACTGGAAACACCATATATTTT.

The rearrangement joins TRBV10-1 to TRBJ2-2; D not resolved. CDR3 length: 14 residues. V shed 3 bases and J shed 4 bases, with 9 bases lying between them. Germline V gene lookup returns CDR1 WNHNN and CDR2 SYGVQD (reference sequence). The CDR3 protein is CASSDAIGTGELFF. The CDR3 bases are TGCGCCAGCAGTGATGCCATAGGCACCGGGGAGCTGTTTTTT.

This clone was counted once. The rearrangement joins TRBV6-1 to TRBJ2-6, with TRBD1 as a possible D gene (6 bases). Trimming removed 4 bases at V and 1 base at J, with 11 bases between. Germline values: CDR1 MNHNS, CDR2 SASEGT. There are 16 residues in the CDR3. CDR3 amino acids: CASSVWTVSGANVLTF. Written as DNA, the CDR3 is TGTGCCAGCAGTGTTTGGACAGTATCTGGGGCCAACGTCCTGACTTTC.

This clone has only a few counts. V usage is TRBV6-5 and J usage is TRBJ1-2; 10 nucleotides match TRBD1. This CDR3 contains 13 residues. After removal of 6 bases from V and 6 bases from J, the junction contained 4 bases not matched to a gene. CDR1 and CDR2 from the germline V gene are MNHEY and SVGAGI. CDR3 in DNA: TGTGCCAGCAGCCGCGGGACAGGGGATGGCTACACCTTC. Translated, it gives CASSRGTGDGYTF.

The chain recombines TRBV5-1 with TRBJ1-2, with 7 bases that match TRBD1. The germline gives CDR1 SGHRS, CDR2 YFSETQ. V shed 0 bases and J 8 bases; nucleotides not matched to a gene: 7. The CDR3 consists of 14 residues. In DNA, the CDR3 is TGCGCCAGCAGCTTGGCCGGGACAGAAAACGGCTACACCTTC. Protein sequence: CASSLAGTENGYTF.

This chain connects TRBV2 to TRBJ1-1; D gene unclear. The CDR3 spans 14 residues. Germline values: CDR1 SNHLY, CDR2 FYNNEI. Trimming took off 5 bases at V and 8 bases at J, with 18 bases between the two ends. CDR3 coding DNA: TGTGCCAGCAGTACTGCTGGTAAGAACTCGGAAGCTTTCTTT. This gives the protein CASSTAGKNSEAFF.

This clone was counted once. The V call is TRBV4-3, the J call TRBJ2-3; possibly TRBD2 for D (6 bases). Trimming shortened V by 4 bases and J by 0 bases, and 14 bases separated the two germline ends. Germline CDR1 is LGHNA and CDR2 is YSLEER. This CDR3 comprises 16 residues. The CDR3 is CASSPRDWYSTDTQYF. CDR3 DNA sequence: TGCGCCAGCAGCCCCCGGGACTGGTATAGCACAGATACGCAGTATTTT.

This clone was observed once. The V gene is TRBV2, the J gene TRBJ1-1; no firm D call. Germline CDR1 and CDR2: SNHLY and FYNNEI. Deletions cut 6 bases from V and 0 bases from J, with 11 bases between. CDR3 length: 14 amino acids. CDR3 residues: CASRYTQLNTEAFF. The CDR3 DNA follows: TGTGCCAGCAGGTATACACAGCTGAACACTGAAGCTTTCTTT.

This chain connects TRBV7-9 to TRBJ2-7, with D unclear. V lost 3 bases to trimming and J lost 6 bases, with 9 bases between them. The CDR3 is made up of 12 amino acids. CDR1 is SEHNR and CDR2 is FQNEAQ in the germline V gene (reference sequence). This CDR3 reads CASSFDISEQYF. The CDR3 DNA reads TGTGCCAGCAGCTTTGATATCAGCGAGCAGTACTTC. The whole variable domain, filled in from reference TRBV7-9 and TRBJ2-7, reads DTGVSQNPRHKITKRGQNVTFRCDPISEHNRLYWYRQTLGQGPEFLTYFQNEAQLEKSRLLSDRFSAERPKGSFSTLEIQRTEQGDSAMYLCASSFDISEQYFGPGTRLTVT.

The genes are TRBV29-1 and TRBJ1-4, with D perhaps matching TRBD1 (6 bases). Per germline, CDR1 SQVTM and CDR2 ANQGSEA. The V end lost 6 bases, the J end lost 7 bases, and 21 bases lay between the germline ends. CDR3 length: 15 residues. CDR3 loop: CSVGLWGASGEKLFF. CDR3 nucleotides: TGCAGCGTGGGCCTTTGGGGGGCGAGTGGTGAAAAACTGTTTTTT.